This TCR beta chain was sequenced for a study of cytomegalovirus exposure and HLA in healthy donors. Study-level findings and limits: From TCR beta sequences, most subjects' HLA-A and HLA-B alleles were reportedly predicted accurately.

Germline-derived CDR1 and CDR2 are SGHRS and YFSETQ. The V end was cut by 3 bases, the J end by 4 bases, with 10 bases between. The CDR3 spans 14 residues. A remark on this clone: What it recognizes is unknown.

Primers: 60 Vbeta forward and 13 Jbeta reverse. Data came from immunoSEQ multiplex PCR; TCRdb stores just in-frame clones and leaves some out. Of about 200,000 clones listed, roughly 85% are singletons. This TCR came from a woman between 45 and 65 years old in good health and CMV-seronegative. The sample taken for sequencing was PBMCs. The chain carries TRBV5-1 and TRBJ1-4; D is possibly TRBD1 (6 bases). The CDR3 protein is CASSSTGFNEKLFF. CDR3 sequence (DNA): TGCGCCAGCAGCTCGACAGGTTTTAATGAAAAACTGTTTTTT.